This T cell receptor beta chain was found in a study of identical twins. With regard to this clonotype: A junction boundary mismatches the germline segment, possibly from a read error.

This CDR3 region has 13 residues. Germline V gene data show CDR1 as SGHRS and CDR2 as YFSETQ. TCRdb analysed the 5' RACE reads with MiXCR anew, one entry per CDR3 protein. Counted here are about 720,000 distinct CDR3 sequences, 8.5% to 9% occurring once; the ten biggest clones make up around 0.95%. Separately, the same data were catalogued under a study of yellow fever vaccine responses in identical twins.

The source is a woman younger than 30 in good health. Input material: PBMCs. The chain recombines TRBV5-1 with TRBJ2-3; TRBD2 aligns across 8 bases. The CDR3 nucleotides read TGCGCCAGCAGCTTGTTCCGGGAGGGCTTAGCGCGCTTT. It translates to CASSLFREGLARF. The entire variable domain, with the rest obtained from reference TRBV5-1 and TRBJ2-3, is as follows: KAGVTQTPRYLIKTRGQQVTLSCSPISGHRSVSWYQQTPGQGLQFLFEYFSETQRNKGNFPGRFSGRQFSNSRSEMNVSTLELGDSALYLCASSLFREGLARFGPGTRLTVL.